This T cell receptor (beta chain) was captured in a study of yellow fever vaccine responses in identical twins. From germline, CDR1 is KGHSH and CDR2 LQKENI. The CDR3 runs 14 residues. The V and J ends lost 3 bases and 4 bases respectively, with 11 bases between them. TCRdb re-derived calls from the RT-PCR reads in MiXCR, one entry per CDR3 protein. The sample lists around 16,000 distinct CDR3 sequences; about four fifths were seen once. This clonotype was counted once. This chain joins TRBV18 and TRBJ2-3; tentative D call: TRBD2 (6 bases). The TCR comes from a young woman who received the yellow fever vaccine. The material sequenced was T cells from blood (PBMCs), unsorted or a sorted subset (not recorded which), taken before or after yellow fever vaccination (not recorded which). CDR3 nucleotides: TGTGCCAGCTCACCCGCGGGACTGGCAGATACGCAGTATTTT. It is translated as CASSPAGLADTQYF.